A selection of T cell receptor beta chains follows, all from one sample in a study of identical twins. TCRdb re-derived calls from the 5' RACE reads in MiXCR, one entry per CDR3 protein. The data show about 150,000 distinct CDR3 sequences, roughly 3.5% seen once. Sequencing input: memory T cells sorted from blood. The receptors stem from a young man in good health. CDR3s include the opening cysteine and the closing phenylalanine or tryptophan. Fields, in order: clone size, J gene, V gene, D gene, CDR3 DNA, CDR3 protein. The D gene is left open where the match is weak. Clone sizes are given selectively: once, few, many, or a class where the clone is expanded.

size: many
J: TRBJ2-5
V: TRBV28
D: .
DNA: TGTGCCAGCACTTGGACACCCATCGGGGAGACCCAGTACTTC
CDR3: CASTWTPIGETQYF

size: many
J: TRBJ1-5
V: TRBV28
D: .
DNA: TGTGCCAGCAGTTTGGGAGGAGCCAATCAGCCCCAGCATTTT
CDR3: CASSLGGANQPQHF

size: .
J: TRBJ1-1
V: TRBV19
D: .
DNA: TGTGCCAGTACCATCCAAGGCCAGGGACGAACAGGGGCTTTCTTT
CDR3: CASTIQGQGRTGAFF

size: many
J: TRBJ2-1
V: TRBV9
D: TRBD2
DNA: TGTGCCAGCAGCGTAGAGGGGAGGGTGGACAATGAGCAGTTCTTC
CDR3: CASSVEGRVDNEQFF

size: many
J: TRBJ2-2
V: TRBV5-1
D: .
DNA: TGCGCCAGCAGCCCACACGAGAACACCGGGGAGCTGTTTTTT
CDR3: CASSPHENTGELFF

size: few
J: TRBJ2-1
V: TRBV5-1
D: TRBD2
DNA: TGCGCCAGCAGCTTCTACTTAGATTCGGGCGGGGGAAATGAGCAGTTCTTC
CDR3: CASSFYLDSGGGNEQFF

size: many
J: TRBJ2-1
V: TRBV6-5
D: .
DNA: TGTGCCAGCAGTTACAGGAAGAGCTCCTACAATGAGCAGTTCTTC
CDR3: CASSYRKSSYNEQFF

size: many
J: TRBJ2-1
V: TRBV24-1
D: TRBD2
DNA: TGTGCCACCAGGGCGGGGGGAGCCTACAATGAGCAGTTCTTC
CDR3: CATRAGGAYNEQFF

size: many
J: TRBJ1-1
V: TRBV15
D: TRBD1
DNA: TGTGCCACCAGCAGAGATAGGGGACAGGAAGCTTTCTTT
CDR3: CATSRDRGQEAFF

size: many
J: TRBJ2-1
V: TRBV11-3
D: .
DNA: TGTGCCAGCAGCTTCGGCGCCCCCGGGACATACAATGAGCAGTTCTTC
CDR3: CASSFGAPGTYNEQFF

size: many
J: TRBJ2-6
V: TRBV5-1
D: .
DNA: TGCGCCAGCAGCAACGTACCTGGATCCGGGGCCAACGTCCTGACTTTC
CDR3: CASSNVPGSGANVLTF

size: many
J: TRBJ2-5
V: TRBV4-2
D: .
DNA: TGTGCCAGCAGCCAAGTCGGGACCCCACTGAGGGAAGAGACCCAGTACTTC
CDR3: CASSQVGTPLREETQYF

size: many
J: TRBJ1-1
V: TRBV12-3/TRBV12-4
D: TRBD1
DNA: TGTGCCAGCAGTTTAGGGGACAGGTCAGCTTTCTTT
CDR3: CASSLGDRSAFF

size: many
J: TRBJ1-5
V: TRBV12-3/TRBV12-4
D: TRBD1
DNA: TGTGCCAGCAGCGACAGGGGCAATCAGCCCCAGCATTTT
CDR3: CASSDRGNQPQHF

size: many
J: TRBJ2-1
V: TRBV5-1
D: TRBD1
DNA: TGCGCCAGTAGGACAGGGGGCTTCAATGAGCAGTTCTTC
CDR3: CASRTGGFNEQFF

size: many
J: TRBJ2-1
V: TRBV12-3/TRBV12-4
D: .
DNA: TGTGCCAGCAGGAGGACGGAAACCAGTGCGGGTGAGCAGTTCTTC
CDR3: CASRRTETSAGEQFF

size: many
J: TRBJ2-5
V: TRBV20-1
D: TRBD1
DNA: TGCAGTGCGAGAGGCTTGGGACAGGCAGAGACCCAGTACTTC
CDR3: CSARGLGQAETQYF

size: many
J: TRBJ1-5
V: TRBV27
D: .
DNA: TGTGCCAGCAGTTTATCTTGGGGGGTAGACCAGCCCCAGCATTTT
CDR3: CASSLSWGVDQPQHF

size: many
J: TRBJ2-1
V: TRBV2
D: TRBD1
DNA: TGTGCCAGCAGTGCATCCCCCGGACAGGGGTACAATGAGCAGTTCTTC
CDR3: CASSASPGQGYNEQFF

size: many
J: TRBJ2-3
V: TRBV7-8
D: TRBD2
DNA: TGTGCCAGCAGCTTAGGGAAGCGGGAGGCCTGGTATTTT
CDR3: CASSLGKREAWYF

size: many
J: TRBJ2-5
V: TRBV5-6
D: TRBD1
DNA: TGTGCCAGCAGCTCGACTCGGGACAGTCGTTACCAAGAGACCCAGTACTTC
CDR3: CASSSTRDSRYQETQYF

size: few
J: TRBJ2-3
V: TRBV7-9
D: .
DNA: TGTGCCAGCAGCCGTTTCGCGGCTGGCACAGATACGCAGTATTTT
CDR3: CASSRFAAGTDTQYF

size: many
J: TRBJ1-1
V: TRBV12-3/TRBV12-4
D: .
DNA: TGTGCCAGCAGTTTAGGGGTCAGGTGGTTGGCTGAAGCTTTCTTT
CDR3: CASSLGVRWLAEAFF

size: many
J: TRBJ2-7
V: TRBV5-6
D: .
DNA: TGTGCCAGCAGCTTGAAGTGGGAAGTCCTAGGGGACGAGCAGTACTTC
CDR3: CASSLKWEVLGDEQYF

size: many
J: TRBJ1-3
V: TRBV27
D: .
DNA: TGTGCCAGCAGAGAGTGGACGGCGGGGACCATATATTTT
CDR3: CASREWTAGTIYF

size: many
J: TRBJ1-1
V: TRBV18
D: .
DNA: TGTGCCAGCTCACCACTTCGGGGAGGGAACCCTGAAGCTTTCTTT
CDR3: CASSPLRGGNPEAFF

size: many
J: TRBJ1-1
V: TRBV3-1
D: .
DNA: TGTGCCAGCAGCCAAGGCCTCTTAACAGGCTTCATGAACACTGAAGCTTTCTTT
CDR3: CASSQGLLTGFMNTEAFF

size: many
J: TRBJ2-7
V: TRBV11-2
D: .
DNA: TGTGCCAGCAGCCAAATACGGGTCGCCCAGAACTACGAGCAGTACTTC
CDR3: CASSQIRVAQNYEQYF

size: many
J: TRBJ1-2
V: TRBV20-1
D: .
DNA: TGCAGTGCAGCAACAGGGTCCCCTTATGGCTACACCTTC
CDR3: CSAATGSPYGYTF

size: many
J: TRBJ2-5
V: TRBV20-1
D: .
DNA: TGCAGTGCTGGACCTCTCCGCCCTCAAGAGACCCAGTACTTC
CDR3: CSAGPLRPQETQYF

size: many
J: TRBJ2-6
V: TRBV15
D: TRBD1
DNA: TGTGCCACCAGCAGAGACCGGGACAGGCCCTCTGCTGGGGCCAACGTCCTGACTTTC
CDR3: CATSRDRDRPSAGANVLTF

size: many
J: TRBJ1-5
V: TRBV7-8
D: .
DNA: TGTGCCAGCAGCTTAGACAGGGTAAGGGGCAATCAGCCCCAGCATTTT
CDR3: CASSLDRVRGNQPQHF

size: many
J: TRBJ2-7
V: TRBV28
D: .
DNA: TGTGCCAGCAGTTCCCCCGGTAGACTCGCCTACGAGCAGTACTTC
CDR3: CASSSPGRLAYEQYF